A selection of T cell receptor beta chains follows, all from one sample in a study of blood T cells in healthy people across ages. Each CDR3 protein gets one entry after TCRdb re-called the 5' RACE reads with MiXCR. This sample has 1.2 million to 1.5 million distinct CDR3 sequences, with around 39% found just once. Input material: blood. These receptor sequences come from a woman aged 18-29 years in good health. CDR3s include the opening cysteine and the closing phenylalanine or tryptophan. D genes are given only for firm matches. Clone size appears in some rows only: once, few, many, or a class for an expanded clone.

J,D,size,V,DNA,CDR3
TRBJ1-1,TRBD1,-,TRBV10-3,TGTGCCATCAGTGCGACACCGGGACAGGGGGGCAGGAACACTGAAGCTTTCTTT,CAISATPGQGGRNTEAFF
TRBJ1-2,TRBD1,-,TRBV20-1,TGCAGTGCAGATGGGACAGCGAGGAGCGGCTACACCTTC,CSADGTARSGYTF
TRBJ1-1,-,-,TRBV3-1,TGTGCCAGCAGCCAAACCCAGGCGAACACTGAAGCTTTCTTT,CASSQTQANTEAFF
TRBJ1-6,-,few,TRBV28,TGTGCCAGCAGTCCGCCCCCTTTAGGGGATTCACCCCTCCACTTT,CASSPPPLGDSPLHF
TRBJ2-5,TRBD1,few,TRBV5-5,TGTGCCAGCAGCCCCGGACAGGGGGTTGAGACCCAGTACTTC,CASSPGQGVETQYF
TRBJ2-7,-,-,TRBV21-1,TGTGCCAGCAGCCCGCCCGCGAGACCTCAGCTACGAGAGGAGCAGTACTTC,CASSPPARPQLREEQYF
TRBJ2-7,TRBD2,few,TRBV6-1,TGTGCCAGCAGTGCAATAATGACTAGCGGGAGCCACTACGAGCAGTACTTC,CASSAIMTSGSHYEQYF
TRBJ2-5,-,-,TRBV2,TGTGCCAGCAGTGAAGCGGGGACCTCTCGGGAGACCCAGTACTTC,CASSEAGTSRETQYF
TRBJ1-3,-,few,TRBV11-2,TGTGCCAGCAGCTTAGAGCCCAGGAGGTACTCTGGAAACACCATATATTTT,CASSLEPRRYSGNTIYF
TRBJ2-7,-,once,TRBV27,TGTGCCTCAGGGGGGAATCAATACGAGCAGTACTTC,CASGGNQYEQYF
TRBJ1-2,-,many,TRBV7-2,TGTGCCAGCAGCAGGACGGAGAACTATGGCTACACCTTC,CASSRTENYGYTF
TRBJ2-1,-,-,TRBV11-3,TGTGCCAGCAGCTTAGGTGACGCTCCCCGCGGTAACAATGAGCAGTTCTTC,CASSLGDAPRGNNEQFF
TRBJ2-7,TRBD1,-,TRBV20-1,TGCAGTGCTATTACTACCGGGACAGGGAAATCCTACGAGCAGTACTTC,CSAITTGTGKSYEQYF
TRBJ2-3,-,-,TRBV11-2,TGTGCCAGCAGCTCCCCCCGTCTGTCCACCTACACAGATACGCAGTATTTT,CASSSPRLSTYTDTQYF
TRBJ2-3,TRBD2,few,TRBV5-1,TGCGCCAGCAGCTTGGTTAGCGGGGCTACTAGCACAGATACGCAGTATTTT,CASSLVSGATSTDTQYF
TRBJ2-1,-,-,TRBV7-8,TGTGCCAGCAGCTTGCTTAGCGCCTTCTACAATGAGCAGTTCTTC,CASSLLSAFYNEQFF
TRBJ2-3,-,-,TRBV20-1,TGCAGTGCTAGCACCCAGGCGACTTTCGGGCCGAGCACAGATACGCAGTATTTT,CSASTQATFGPSTDTQYF
TRBJ2-7,TRBD1,-,TRBV7-2,TGTGCCAGCAGCCGGGACAGGGTATCCTCCGAGCAGTACTTC,CASSRDRVSSEQYF
TRBJ2-2,TRBD2,-,TRBV12-3/TRBV12-4,TGTGCCAGCAGTTTGAGGACTAGCGTCACCGGGGAGCTGTTTTTT,CASSLRTSVTGELFF
TRBJ1-3,-,-,TRBV6-5,TGTGCCAGCGGCCCGAGCTCTGGAAACACCATATATTTT,CASGPSSGNTIYF
TRBJ1-2,-,many,TRBV29-1,TGCAGCGTTGACGACAGAGCGAGCCCCTATGGCTACACCTTC,CSVDDRASPYGYTF
TRBJ2-2,-,-,TRBV24-1,TGTGCCACCAGTGATTTGTCCGGGGAGCTGTTTTTT,CATSDLSGELFF
TRBJ2-1,TRBD2,few,TRBV2,TGTGCCAGCCCGGCTAGCGGGAGCGATGAGCAGTTCTTC,CASPASGSDEQFF
TRBJ2-3,-,-,TRBV20-1,TGCAGTGCCTTACTAGCAGGAGGTACGCAGTATTTT,CSALLAGGTQYF
TRBJ2-1,TRBD2,-,TRBV20-1,TGCAGTGCACTACTAGCGGGGATGGGGAATGAGCAGTTCTTC,CSALLAGMGNEQFF
TRBJ1-2,TRBD1,-,TRBV28,TGTGCCAGCACTACTACAGGGGACTATGGCTACACCTTC,CASTTTGDYGYTF
TRBJ2-7,-,few,TRBV10-1,TGCGCCAGCAGGGAGGGGGACCCCTACGAGCAGTACTTC,CASREGDPYEQYF
TRBJ2-3,TRBD2,-,TRBV5-1,TGCGCCAGCAGCTGGGGGGGGACTAGCGGATCCACAGATACGCAGTATTTT,CASSWGGTSGSTDTQYF
TRBJ2-7,TRBD2,-,TRBV6-6,TGTGCCAGCAGTTACTCCCGGGGGGGTTGGTTCTACGAGCAGTACTTC,CASSYSRGGWFYEQYF
TRBJ1-5,TRBD1,-,TRBV6-1,TGTGCCAGCAGTTCCGGGACAGGGGGATGGCAGCCCCAGCATTTT,CASSSGTGGWQPQHF
TRBJ2-1,TRBD1,few,TRBV6-1,TGTGCCGGAACGATAGGGACAGGGGGCAATGAGCAGTTCTTC,CAGTIGTGGNEQFF
TRBJ2-1,-,-,TRBV10-1,TGCGCCAGCAGTGGGGGATTAGCTTTTGAGCAGTTCTTC,CASSGGLAFEQFF
TRBJ2-4,-,-,TRBV5-1,TGCGCCAGCAGCTTGACCGCTGCCCTAGCCAAAAACATTCAGTACTTC,CASSLTAALAKNIQYF
TRBJ2-5,-,-,TRBV7-8,TGTGCCAGCCTCTTGGGCGGAAGTAGAGAGACCCAGTACTTC,CASLLGGSRETQYF
TRBJ2-3,-,many,TRBV6-4,TGTGCCAGCAGTGACGGAGCAGGGTCAGATACGCAGTATTTT,CASSDGAGSDTQYF
TRBJ2-7,-,-,TRBV7-2,TGTGCCAGCAGCCCTTCGCTCGGGGGCAACTACGAGCAGTACTTC,CASSPSLGGNYEQYF
TRBJ1-1,TRBD1,-,TRBV6-6,TGTGCCAGCAGGACAGGGGTGGATGCTTTCTTT,CASRTGVDAFF
TRBJ2-1,TRBD2,-,TRBV15,TGTGCCACCAGCAGGTCGGGGCTAGCGGGGGAGATATACAATGAGCAGTTCTTC,CATSRSGLAGEIYNEQFF
TRBJ2-3,-,-,TRBV7-8,TGTGCCAGCAGCTTAGATCACCACACTAGTCTGGGGACAGATACGCAGTATTTT,CASSLDHHTSLGTDTQYF
TRBJ1-2,-,-,TRBV24-1,TGTGCCACCAGGCCGGGTCCTCCCGGTGGAGGCTACACCTTC,CATRPGPPGGGYTF
TRBJ1-2,-,few,TRBV20-1,TGCAGTGCAGCGGGACACCAGATCTATGGCTACACCTTC,CSAAGHQIYGYTF
TRBJ2-7,TRBD1,-,TRBV27,TGTGCCAGCAGCCCCGGGACAGGACCCTACAATGAGCAGTACTTC,CASSPGTGPYNEQYF
TRBJ2-1,-,-,TRBV5-1,TGCGCCAGCTGGGACAGTGGGGGGGGATACAATGAGCAGTTCTTC,CASWDSGGGYNEQFF
TRBJ1-2,-,-,TRBV7-2,TGTGCCAGCAGCTTAGTAGGATCGGAGGGGCTCGGCTACACCTTC,CASSLVGSEGLGYTF
TRBJ2-5,-,-,TRBV6-5,TGTGTCAGCAGTTACCACGCAGAAAGCTTGGAGACCCAGTACTTC,CVSSYHAESLETQYF